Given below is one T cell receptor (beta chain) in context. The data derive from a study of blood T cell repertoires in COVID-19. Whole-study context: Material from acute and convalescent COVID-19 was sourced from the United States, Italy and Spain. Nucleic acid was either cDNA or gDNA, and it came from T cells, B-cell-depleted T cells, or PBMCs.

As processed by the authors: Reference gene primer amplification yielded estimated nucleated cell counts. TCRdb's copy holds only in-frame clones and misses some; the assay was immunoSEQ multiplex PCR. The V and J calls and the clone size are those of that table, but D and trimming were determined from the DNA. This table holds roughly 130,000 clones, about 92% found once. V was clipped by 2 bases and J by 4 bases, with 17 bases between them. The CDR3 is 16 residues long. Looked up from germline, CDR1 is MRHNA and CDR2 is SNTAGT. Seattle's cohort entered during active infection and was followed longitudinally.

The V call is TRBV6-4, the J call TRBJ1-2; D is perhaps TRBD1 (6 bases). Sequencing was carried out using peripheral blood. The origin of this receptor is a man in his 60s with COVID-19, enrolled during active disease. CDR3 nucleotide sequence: TGTGCCAGCAGTGACCCAGGGGCAGGGTTAGCCTATGGCTACACCTTC. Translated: CASSDPGAGLAYGYTF.